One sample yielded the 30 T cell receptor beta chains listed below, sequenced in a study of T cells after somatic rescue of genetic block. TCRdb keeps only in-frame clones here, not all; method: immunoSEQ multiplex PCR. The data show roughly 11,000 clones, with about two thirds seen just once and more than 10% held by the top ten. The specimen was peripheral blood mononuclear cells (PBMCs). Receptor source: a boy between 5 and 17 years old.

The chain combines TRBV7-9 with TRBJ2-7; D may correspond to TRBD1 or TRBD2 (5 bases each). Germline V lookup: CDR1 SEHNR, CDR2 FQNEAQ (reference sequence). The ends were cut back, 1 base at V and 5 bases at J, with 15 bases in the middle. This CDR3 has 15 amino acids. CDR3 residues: CASSLDVWLGDEQYF. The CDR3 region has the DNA TGTGCCAGCAGCTTAGATGTTTGGTTGGGGGACGAGCAGTACTTC.

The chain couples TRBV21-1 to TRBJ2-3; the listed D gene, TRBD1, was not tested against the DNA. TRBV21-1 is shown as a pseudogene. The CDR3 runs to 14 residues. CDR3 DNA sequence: TGTGCCAGCAGCAAAGGGGGCAGATCCGATACGCAGTATTTT. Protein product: CASSKGGRSDTQYF.

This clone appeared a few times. The CDR3 region is CASSVSGVVDTQYF. The CDR3 DNA sequence: TGTGCCAGCAGCGTGAGCGGGGTGGTAGATACGCAGTATTTT. The rearrangement uses TRBV5-4 and TRBJ2-3, with 7 bases that match TRBD2. This CDR3 comprises 14 residues. Trimming took 4 bases from V and 5 from J; bases not matched to a gene: 7. Per germline, CDR1 SGHNT and CDR2 YYREEE (reference sequence). Complete variable domain (other parts from reference TRBV5-4 and TRBJ2-3): ETGVTQSPTHLIKTRGQQVTLRCSSQSGHNTVSWYQQALGQGPQFIFQYYREEENGRGNFPPRFSGLQFPNYSSELNVNALELDDSALYLCASSVSGVVDTQYFGPGTRLTVL.

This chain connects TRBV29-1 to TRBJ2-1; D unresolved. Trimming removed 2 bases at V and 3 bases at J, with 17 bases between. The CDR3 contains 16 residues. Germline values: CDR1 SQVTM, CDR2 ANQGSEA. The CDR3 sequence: CSVELTSFTFYNEQFF. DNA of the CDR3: TGCAGCGTTGAATTAACTTCCTTTACATTCTACAATGAGCAGTTCTTC.

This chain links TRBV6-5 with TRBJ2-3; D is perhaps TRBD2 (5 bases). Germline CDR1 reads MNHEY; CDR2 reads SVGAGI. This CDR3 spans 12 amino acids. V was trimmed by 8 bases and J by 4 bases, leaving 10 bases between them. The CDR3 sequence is CASRTLADTQYF. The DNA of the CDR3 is TGTGCCAGCCGGACTTTGGCAGATACGCAGTATTTT.

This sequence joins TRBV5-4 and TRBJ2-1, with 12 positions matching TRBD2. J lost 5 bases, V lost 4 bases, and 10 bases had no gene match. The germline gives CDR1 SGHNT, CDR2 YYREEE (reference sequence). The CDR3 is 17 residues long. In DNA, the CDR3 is TGTGCCAGCAGCCCGCGACTAGCGGGAGTGCGACACAATGAGCAGTTCTTC. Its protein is CASSPRLAGVRHNEQFF.

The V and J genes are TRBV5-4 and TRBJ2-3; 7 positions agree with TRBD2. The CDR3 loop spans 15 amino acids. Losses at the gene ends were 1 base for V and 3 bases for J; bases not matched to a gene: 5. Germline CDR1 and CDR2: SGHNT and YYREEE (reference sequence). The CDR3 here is CASSLWGRVTDTQYF. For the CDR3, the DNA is TGTGCCAGCAGCTTGTGGGGGAGGGTGACAGATACGCAGTATTTT.

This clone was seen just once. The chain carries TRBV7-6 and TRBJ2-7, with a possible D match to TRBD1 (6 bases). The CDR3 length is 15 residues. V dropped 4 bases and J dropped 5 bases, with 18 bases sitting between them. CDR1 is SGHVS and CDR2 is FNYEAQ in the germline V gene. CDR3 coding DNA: TGTGCCAGCAGCTACATCAGGGGTGGCACCAACGAGCAGTACTTC. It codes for CASSYIRGGTNEQYF.

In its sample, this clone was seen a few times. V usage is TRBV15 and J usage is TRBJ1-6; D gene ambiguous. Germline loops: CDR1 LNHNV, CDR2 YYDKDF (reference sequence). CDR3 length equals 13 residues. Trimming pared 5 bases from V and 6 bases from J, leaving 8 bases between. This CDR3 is CATSPVVNSPLHF. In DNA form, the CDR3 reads TGTGCCACCAGCCCGGTCGTTAATTCACCCCTCCACTTT.

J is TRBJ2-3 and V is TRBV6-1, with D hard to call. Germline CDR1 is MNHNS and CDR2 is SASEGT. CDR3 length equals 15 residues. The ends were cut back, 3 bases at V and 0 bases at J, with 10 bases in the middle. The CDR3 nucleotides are TGTGCCAGCAGTGATGGGGTTTTTAGCACAGATACGCAGTATTTT. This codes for CASSDGVFSTDTQYF.

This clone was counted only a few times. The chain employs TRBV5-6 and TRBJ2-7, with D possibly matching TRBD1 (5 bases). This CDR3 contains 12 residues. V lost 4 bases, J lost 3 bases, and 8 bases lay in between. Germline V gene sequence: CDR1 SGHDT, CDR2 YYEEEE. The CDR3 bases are TGTGCCAGCAGCCTGGACATCTACGAGCAGTACTTC. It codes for CASSLDIYEQYF.

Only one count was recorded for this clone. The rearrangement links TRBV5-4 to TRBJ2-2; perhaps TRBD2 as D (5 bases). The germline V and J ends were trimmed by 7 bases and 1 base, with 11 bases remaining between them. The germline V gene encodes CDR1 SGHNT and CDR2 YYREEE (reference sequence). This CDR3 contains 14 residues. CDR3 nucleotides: TGTGCCAGCGGGAGTCTAGGGAACACCGGGGAGCTGTTTTTT. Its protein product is CASGSLGNTGELFF.

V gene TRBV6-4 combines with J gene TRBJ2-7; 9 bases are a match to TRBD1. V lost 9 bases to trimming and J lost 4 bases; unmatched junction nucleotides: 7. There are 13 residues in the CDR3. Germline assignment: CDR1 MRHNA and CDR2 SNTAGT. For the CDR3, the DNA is TGTGCCAGAGTGGACAGGGGCCCGTACGAGCAGTACTTC. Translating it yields CARVDRGPYEQYF.

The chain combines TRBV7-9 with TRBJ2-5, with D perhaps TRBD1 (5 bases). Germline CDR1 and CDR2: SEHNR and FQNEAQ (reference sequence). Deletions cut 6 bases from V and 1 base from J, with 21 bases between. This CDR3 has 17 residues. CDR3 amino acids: CASSKSGITTPQETQYF. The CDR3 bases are TGTGCCAGCAGTAAGTCAGGGATCACTACCCCCCAAGAGACCCAGTACTTC.

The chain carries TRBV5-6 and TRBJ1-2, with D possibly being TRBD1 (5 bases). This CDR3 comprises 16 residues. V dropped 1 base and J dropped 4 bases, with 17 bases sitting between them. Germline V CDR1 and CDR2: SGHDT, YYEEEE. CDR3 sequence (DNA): TGTGCCAGCAGCTTGAGGCAGGGTTGGATCAGCTATGGCTACACCTTC. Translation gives CASSLRQGWISYGYTF. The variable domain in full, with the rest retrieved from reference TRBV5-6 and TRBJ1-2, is DAGVTQSPTHLIKTRGQQVTLRCSPKSGHDTVSWYQQALGQGPQFIFQYYEEEERQRGNFPDRFSGHQFPNYSSELNVNALLLGDSALYLCASSLRQGWISYGYTFGSGTRLTVV.

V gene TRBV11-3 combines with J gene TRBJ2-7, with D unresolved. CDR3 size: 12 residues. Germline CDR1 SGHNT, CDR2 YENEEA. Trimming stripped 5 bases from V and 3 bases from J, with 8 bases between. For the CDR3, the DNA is TGTGCCAGCAGCCGAAAAGTCTACGAGCAGTACTTC. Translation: CASSRKVYEQYF.

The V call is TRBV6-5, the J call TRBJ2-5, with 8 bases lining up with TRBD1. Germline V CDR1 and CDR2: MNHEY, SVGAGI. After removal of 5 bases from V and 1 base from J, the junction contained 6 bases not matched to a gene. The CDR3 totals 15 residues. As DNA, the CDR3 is TGTGCCAGCAGTGCCGGGACAGGTATCCAAGAGACCCAGTACTTC. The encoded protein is CASSAGTGIQETQYF.

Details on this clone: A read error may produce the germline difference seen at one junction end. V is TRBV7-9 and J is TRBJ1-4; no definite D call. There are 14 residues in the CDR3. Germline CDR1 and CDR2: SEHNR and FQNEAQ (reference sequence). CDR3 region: CASSLAALNEKLFF. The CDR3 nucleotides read TGTGCCAGTAGCTTGGCCGCCCTTAATGAAAAACTGTTTTTT.

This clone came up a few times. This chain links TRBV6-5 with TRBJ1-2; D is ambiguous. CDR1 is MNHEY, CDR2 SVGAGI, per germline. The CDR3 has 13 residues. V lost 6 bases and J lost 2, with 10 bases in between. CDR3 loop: CASSLGRNYGYTF. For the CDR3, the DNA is TGTGCCAGCAGCTTAGGGCGGAACTATGGCTACACCTTC.

The CDR3 protein is CASSNPQSLGQPLYNEQFF. CDR3 DNA: TGTGCCAGTAGTAATCCCCAATCCCTGGGACAGCCCTTGTACAATGAGCAGTTCTTC. The V gene is TRBV19, the J gene TRBJ2-1, with 7 bases matching TRBD1. Germline-derived CDR1 and CDR2 are LNHDA and SQIVND (reference sequence). This CDR3 has 19 residues. The junction had 19 bases not matched to a gene; V was cut back by 4 bases and J by 4 bases. The variable domain in full, completed from reference TRBV19 and TRBJ2-1, reads DGGITQSPKYLFRKEGQNVTLSCEQNLNHDAMYWYRQDPGQGLRLIYYSQIVNDFQKGDIAEGYSVSREKKESFPLTVTSAQKNPTAFYLCASSNPQSLGQPLYNEQFFGPGTRLTVL.

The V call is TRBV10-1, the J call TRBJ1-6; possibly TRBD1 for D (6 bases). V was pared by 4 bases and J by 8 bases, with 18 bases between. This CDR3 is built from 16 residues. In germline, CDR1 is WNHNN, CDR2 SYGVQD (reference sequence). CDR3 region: CASSGQDLHMYSPLHF. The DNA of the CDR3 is TGCGCCAGCAGTGGACAGGACTTGCACATGTATTCACCCCTCCACTTT.

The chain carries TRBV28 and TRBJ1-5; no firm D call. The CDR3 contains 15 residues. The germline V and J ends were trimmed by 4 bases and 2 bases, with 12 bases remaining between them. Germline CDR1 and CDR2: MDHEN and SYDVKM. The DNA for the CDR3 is TGTGCCAGCAGTTCTGCCCCCTGGGGCAATCAGCCCCAGCATTTT. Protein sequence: CASSSAPWGNQPQHF. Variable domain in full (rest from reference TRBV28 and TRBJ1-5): DVKVTQSSRYLVKRTGEKVFLECVQDMDHENMFWYRQDPGLGLRLIYFSYDVKMKEKGDIPEGYSVSREKKERFSLILESASTNQTSMYLCASSSAPWGNQPQHFGDGTRLSIL.

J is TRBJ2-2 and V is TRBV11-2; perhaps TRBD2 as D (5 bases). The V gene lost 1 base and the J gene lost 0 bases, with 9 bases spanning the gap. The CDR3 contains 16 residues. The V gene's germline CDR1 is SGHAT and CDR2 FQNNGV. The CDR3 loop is CASSLASGANTGELFF. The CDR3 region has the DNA TGTGCCAGCAGCTTAGCCTCCGGGGCGAACACCGGGGAGCTGTTTTTT. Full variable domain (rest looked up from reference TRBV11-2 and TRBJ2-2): EAGVAQSPRYKIIEKRQSVAFWCNPISGHATLYWYQQILGQGPKLLIQFQNNGVVDDSQLPKDRFSAERLKGVDSTLKIQPAKLEDSAVYLCASSLASGANTGELFFGEGSRLTVL.

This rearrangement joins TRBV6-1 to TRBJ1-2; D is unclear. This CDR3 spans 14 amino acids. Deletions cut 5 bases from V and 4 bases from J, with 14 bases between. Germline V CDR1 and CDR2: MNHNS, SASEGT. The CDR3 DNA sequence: TGTGCCAGCAGTCGAGAGGGAGCAGCCTATGGCTACACCTTC. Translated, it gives CASSREGAAYGYTF.

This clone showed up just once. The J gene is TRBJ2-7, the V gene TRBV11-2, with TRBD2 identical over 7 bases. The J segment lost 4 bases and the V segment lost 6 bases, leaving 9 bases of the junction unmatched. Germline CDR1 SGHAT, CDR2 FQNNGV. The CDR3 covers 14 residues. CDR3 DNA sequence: TGTGCCAGCAGAACCCAAGCGGGACTATACGAGCAGTACTTC. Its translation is CASRTQAGLYEQYF.

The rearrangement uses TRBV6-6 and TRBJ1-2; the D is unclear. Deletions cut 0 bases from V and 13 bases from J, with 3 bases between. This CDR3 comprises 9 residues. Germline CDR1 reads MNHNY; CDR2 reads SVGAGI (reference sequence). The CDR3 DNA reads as TGTGCCAGCAGTTACTCCCTCACCTTC. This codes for CASSYSLTF.

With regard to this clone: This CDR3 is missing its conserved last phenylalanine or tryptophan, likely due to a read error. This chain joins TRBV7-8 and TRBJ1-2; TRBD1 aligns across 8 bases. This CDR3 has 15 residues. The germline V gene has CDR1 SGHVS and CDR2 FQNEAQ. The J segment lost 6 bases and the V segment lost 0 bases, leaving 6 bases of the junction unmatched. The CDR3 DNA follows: TGTGCCAGCAGCTTAGCGCGGACAGGGAGGGATGGCTACACCCTC. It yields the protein CASSLARTGRDGYTL.

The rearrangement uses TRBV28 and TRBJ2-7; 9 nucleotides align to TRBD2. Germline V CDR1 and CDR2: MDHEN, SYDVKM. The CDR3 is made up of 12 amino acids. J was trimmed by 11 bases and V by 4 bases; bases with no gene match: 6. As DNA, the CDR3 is TGTGCCAGCAGTTGGGATAGCGGGAGCGAGTACTTC. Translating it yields CASSWDSGSEYF.

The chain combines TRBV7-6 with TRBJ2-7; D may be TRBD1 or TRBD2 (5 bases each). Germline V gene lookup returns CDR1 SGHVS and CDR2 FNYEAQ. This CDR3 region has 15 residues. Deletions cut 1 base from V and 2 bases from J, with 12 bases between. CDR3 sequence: CASSLEDTRTYEQYF. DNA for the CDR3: TGTGCCAGCAGCTTAGAGGACACTAGGACCTACGAGCAGTACTTC.

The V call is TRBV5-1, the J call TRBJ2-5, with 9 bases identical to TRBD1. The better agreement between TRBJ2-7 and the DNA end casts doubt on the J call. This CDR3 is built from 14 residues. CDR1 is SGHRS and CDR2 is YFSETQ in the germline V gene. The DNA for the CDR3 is TGCGCCAGCAGCTTGGGGACAGGGGTTAACGAGCAGTACTTC. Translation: CASSLGTGVNEQYF.